The T cell receptor (beta chain) described here comes from a study of T-cell memory formation after mild COVID-19. Study results and caveats: Memory cells collected pre-infection included some clones that later responded, suggesting cross-reactive memory joined.

One entry per CDR3 protein, called by TCRdb with MiXCR from the 5' RACE reads. The sample yields 430,000 or so distinct CDR3 sequences, roughly 25% seen once. In this sample, this clonotype turned up a few times. Its antigen is currently unknown. Deletions cut 9 bases from V and 5 bases from J, with 11 bases between. The CDR3 contains 12 residues. The sequence derives from an adult woman who had mild COVID-19 (a few samples of this study predate the infection). Cell type and time point are not known. The chain carries TRBV23-1 and TRBJ2-1, with D perhaps TRBD2 (6 bases). TRBV23-1 is an ORF, and what it does is uncertain. Sequenced: PBMCs or a T cell subset sorted from them (not recorded which). The CDR3 coding sequence is TGCGCCAGGCGGGACCGGGACAATGAGCAGTTCTTC. This translates into CARRDRDNEQFF.